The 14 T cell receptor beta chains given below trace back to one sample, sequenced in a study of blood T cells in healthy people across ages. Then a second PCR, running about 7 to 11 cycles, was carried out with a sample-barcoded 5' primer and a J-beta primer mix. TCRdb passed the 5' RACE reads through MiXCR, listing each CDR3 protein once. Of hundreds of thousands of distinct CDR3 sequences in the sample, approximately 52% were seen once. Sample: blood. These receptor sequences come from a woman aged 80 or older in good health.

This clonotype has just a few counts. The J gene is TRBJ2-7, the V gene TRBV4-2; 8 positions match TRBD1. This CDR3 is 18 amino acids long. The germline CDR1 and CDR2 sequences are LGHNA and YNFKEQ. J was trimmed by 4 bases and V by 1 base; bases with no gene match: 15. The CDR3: CASSQVFRWTGSSYEQYF. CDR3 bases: TGTGCCAGCAGCCAAGTATTTAGATGGACAGGGTCTTCATACGAGCAGTACTTC.

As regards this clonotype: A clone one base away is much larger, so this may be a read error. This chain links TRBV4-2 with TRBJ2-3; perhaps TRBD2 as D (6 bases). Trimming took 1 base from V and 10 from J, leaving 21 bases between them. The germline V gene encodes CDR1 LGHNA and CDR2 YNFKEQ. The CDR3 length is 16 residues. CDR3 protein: CASSQGEGLGRDAQYF. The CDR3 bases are TGTGCCAGCAGCCAAGGAGAGGGGTTGGGGCGGGATGCGCAGTATTTT.

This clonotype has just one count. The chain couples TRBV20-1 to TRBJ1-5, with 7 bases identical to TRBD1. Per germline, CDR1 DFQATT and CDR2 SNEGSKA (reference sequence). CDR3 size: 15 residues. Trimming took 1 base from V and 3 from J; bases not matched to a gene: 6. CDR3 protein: CSARAEGADNQPQHF. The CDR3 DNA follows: TGCAGTGCTAGAGCGGAGGGGGCAGACAATCAGCCCCAGCATTTT.

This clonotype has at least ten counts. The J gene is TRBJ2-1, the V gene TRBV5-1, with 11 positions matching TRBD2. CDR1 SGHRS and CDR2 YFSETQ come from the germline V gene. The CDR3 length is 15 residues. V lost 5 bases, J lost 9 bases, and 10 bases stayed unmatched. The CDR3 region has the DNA TGCGCCAGCAGACCCGGGACTAGCGGATTGTCTGAGCAGTTCTTC. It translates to CASRPGTSGLSEQFF.

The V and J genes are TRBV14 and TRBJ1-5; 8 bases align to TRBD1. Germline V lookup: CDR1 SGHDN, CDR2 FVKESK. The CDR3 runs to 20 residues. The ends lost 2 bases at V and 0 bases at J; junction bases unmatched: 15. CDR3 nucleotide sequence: TGTGCCAGCAGCCAATTCCCAGGACAGGGAGTGGGGAATAGCAATCAGCCCCAGCATTTT. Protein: CASSQFPGQGVGNSNQPQHF.

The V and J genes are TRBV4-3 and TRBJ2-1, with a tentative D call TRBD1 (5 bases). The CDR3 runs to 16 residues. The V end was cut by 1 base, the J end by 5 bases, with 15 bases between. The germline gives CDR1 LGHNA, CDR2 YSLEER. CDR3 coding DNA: TGCGCCAGCAGCCAAGTTGTGGGGCTCAGGAACAATGAGCAGTTCTTC. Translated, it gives CASSQVVGLRNNEQFF.

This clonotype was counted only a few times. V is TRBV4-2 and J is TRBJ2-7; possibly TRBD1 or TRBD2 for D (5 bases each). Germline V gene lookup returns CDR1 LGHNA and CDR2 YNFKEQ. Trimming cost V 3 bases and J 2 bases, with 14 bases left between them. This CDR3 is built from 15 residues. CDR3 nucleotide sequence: TGTGCCAGCAGCCAGAGGGACGCCGACGCCTACGAGCAGTACTTC. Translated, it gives CASSQRDADAYEQYF.

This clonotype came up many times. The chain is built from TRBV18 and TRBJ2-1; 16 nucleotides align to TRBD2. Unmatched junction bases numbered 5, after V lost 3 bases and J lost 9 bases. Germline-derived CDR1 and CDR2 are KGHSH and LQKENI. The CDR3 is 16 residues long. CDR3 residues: CASSPPGLAGGSEQFF. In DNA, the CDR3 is TGTGCCAGCTCACCCCCGGGACTAGCGGGAGGGAGTGAGCAGTTCTTC.

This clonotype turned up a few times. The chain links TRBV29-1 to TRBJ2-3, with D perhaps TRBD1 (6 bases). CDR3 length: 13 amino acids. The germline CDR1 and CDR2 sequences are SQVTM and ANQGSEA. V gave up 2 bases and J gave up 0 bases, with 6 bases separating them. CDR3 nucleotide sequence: TGCAGCGTTGAACAGGGGAGCACAGATACGCAGTATTTT. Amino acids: CSVEQGSTDTQYF.

CDR3 nucleotide sequence: TGTGCCAGCAGCCAAGCTCTGCAGACAGGACTACAAGATACGCAGTATTTT. As protein: CASSQALQTGLQDTQYF. This chain links TRBV3-1 with TRBJ2-3, with D perhaps TRBD1 or TRBD2 (6 bases each). CDR1 and CDR2 from the germline V gene are LGHDT and YNNKEL (reference sequence). This CDR3 contains 17 residues. With 1 base removed from V and 5 bases from J, the gap between germline ends came to 19 bases.

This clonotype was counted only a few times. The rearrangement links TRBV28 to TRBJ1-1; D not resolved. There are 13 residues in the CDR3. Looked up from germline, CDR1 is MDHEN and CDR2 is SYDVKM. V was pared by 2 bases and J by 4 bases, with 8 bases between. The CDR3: CASSLRAATEAFF. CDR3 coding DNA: TGTGCCAGCAGTTTAAGGGCAGCCACTGAAGCTTTCTTT.

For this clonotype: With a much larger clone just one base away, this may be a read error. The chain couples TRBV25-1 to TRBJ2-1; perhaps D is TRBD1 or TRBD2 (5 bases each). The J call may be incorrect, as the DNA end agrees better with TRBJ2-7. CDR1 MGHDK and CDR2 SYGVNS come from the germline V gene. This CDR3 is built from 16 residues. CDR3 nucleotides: TGTGCCAGCATTTCTTCGGGGCACAACTCCTACAATGAGCAGTACTTC. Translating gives CASISSGHNSYNEQYF.

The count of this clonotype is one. CDR3 amino acids: CSATGDYSSEQFF. The DNA of the CDR3 is TGCAGTGCTACCGGGGACTATAGCAGTGAGCAGTTCTTC. The V call is TRBV20-1, the J call TRBJ2-1, with 7 nucleotides matching TRBD2. The V gene's germline CDR1 is DFQATT and CDR2 SNEGSKA (reference sequence). The CDR3 sequence is 13 residues long. Trimming at V came to 4 bases and at J to 9 bases, leaving 9 bases not matched to a gene.

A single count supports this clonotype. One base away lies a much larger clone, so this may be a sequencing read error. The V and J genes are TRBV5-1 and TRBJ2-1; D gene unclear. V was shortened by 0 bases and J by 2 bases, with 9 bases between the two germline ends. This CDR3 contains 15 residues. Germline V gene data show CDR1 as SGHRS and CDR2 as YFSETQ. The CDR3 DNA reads TGCGCCAGCAGCTTGGATGGGGATACCTACAATGAGCAGTTCTTC. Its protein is CASSLDGDTYNEQFF.